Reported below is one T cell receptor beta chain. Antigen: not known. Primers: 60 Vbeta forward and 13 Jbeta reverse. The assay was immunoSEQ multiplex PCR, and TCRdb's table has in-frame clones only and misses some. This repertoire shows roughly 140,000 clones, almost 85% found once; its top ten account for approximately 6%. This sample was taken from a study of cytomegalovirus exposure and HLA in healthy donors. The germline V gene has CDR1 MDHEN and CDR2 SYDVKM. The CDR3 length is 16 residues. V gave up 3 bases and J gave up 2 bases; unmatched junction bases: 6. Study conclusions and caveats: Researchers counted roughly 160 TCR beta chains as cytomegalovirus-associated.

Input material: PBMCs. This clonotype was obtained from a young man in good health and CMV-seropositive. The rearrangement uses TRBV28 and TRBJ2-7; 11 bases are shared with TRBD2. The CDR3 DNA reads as TGTGCCAGCAGTTTGGTAAGACTAGCGGGAACCTACGAGCAGTACTTC. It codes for CASSLVRLAGTYEQYF.